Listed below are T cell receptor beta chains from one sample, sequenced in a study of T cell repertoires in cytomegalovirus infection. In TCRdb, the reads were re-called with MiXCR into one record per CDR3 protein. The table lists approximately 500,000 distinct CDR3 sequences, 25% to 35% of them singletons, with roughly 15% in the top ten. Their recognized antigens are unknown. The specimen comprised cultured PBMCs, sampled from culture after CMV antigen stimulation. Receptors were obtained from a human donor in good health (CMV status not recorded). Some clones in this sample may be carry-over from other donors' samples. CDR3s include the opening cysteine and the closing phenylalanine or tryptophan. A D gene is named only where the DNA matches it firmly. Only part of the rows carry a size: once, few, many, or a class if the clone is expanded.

CDR3: CASSAAGEGSTDTQYF
DNA: TGTGCCAGCAGCGCGGCTGGGGAGGGGAGCACAGATACGCAGTATTTT
V: TRBV9
J: TRBJ2-3
size: once
D: TRBD2

CDR3: CASSIMGTGTTDTQYF
DNA: TGTGCCAGTAGTATCATGGGGACAGGAACCACAGATACGCAGTATTTT
V: TRBV19
J: TRBJ2-3
size: NA
D: TRBD1

CDR3: CAISDPPTRLTQYF
DNA: TGTGCCATCAGTGATCCTCCGACACGTTTGACCCAGTACTTC
V: TRBV10-3
J: TRBJ2-5
size: NA
D: NA

CDR3: CASTMTSGSFDEQFF
DNA: TGTGCCAGCACCATGACTAGCGGGAGTTTCGATGAGCAGTTCTTC
V: TRBV6-1
J: TRBJ2-1
size: NA
D: TRBD2

CDR3: CASTGLQKNQPQHF
DNA: TGTGCCAGCACCGGACTGCAAAAAAATCAGCCCCAGCATTTT
V: TRBV6-6
J: TRBJ1-5
size: NA
D: NA

CDR3: CASSLGWVTEAFF
DNA: TGTGCCAGCAGCTTAGGTTGGGTCACTGAAGCTTTCTTT
V: TRBV11-2
J: TRBJ1-1
size: NA
D: NA

CDR3: CASSESNRGGDEQFF
DNA: TGTGCCAGCAGCGAGAGCAATAGGGGGGGCGATGAGCAGTTCTTC
V: TRBV7-1
J: TRBJ2-1
size: NA
D: NA

CDR3: CASSFLGQGSEQYF
DNA: TGTGCCAGCAGCTTCCTGGGACAGGGGTCCGAGCAGTACTTC
V: TRBV7-2
J: TRBJ2-7
size: NA
D: TRBD1

CDR3: CASNRAGRETQYF
DNA: TGTGCCAGCAACCGGGCTGGCAGAGAGACCCAGTACTTC
V: TRBV11-2
J: TRBJ2-5
size: few
D: NA

CDR3: CASSTLLFQPYGYTF
DNA: TGTGCCAGCAGCACACTACTCTTTCAGCCATATGGCTACACCTTC
V: TRBV12-3/TRBV12-4
J: TRBJ1-2
size: once
D: NA

CDR3: CASSSAGAPGEFF
DNA: TGTGCCAGCAGCTCCGCTGGGGCCCCCGGGGAGTTCTTC
V: TRBV7-2
J: TRBJ2-1
size: many
D: NA

CDR3: CASRTSGGVRNEQFF
DNA: TGTGCCAGCAGGACGAGCGGAGGGGTGAGGAATGAGCAGTTCTTC
V: TRBV7-9
J: TRBJ2-1
size: NA
D: NA

CDR3: CASSTSGSPDTQYF
DNA: TGTGCCAGCAGTACTAGCGGGAGCCCAGATACGCAGTATTTT
V: TRBV6-2/TRBV6-3
J: TRBJ2-3
size: NA
D: TRBD2

CDR3: CSVSRGRGDTIYF
DNA: TGCAGCGTTTCCAGGGGGCGCGGGGACACCATATATTTT
V: TRBV29-1
J: TRBJ1-3
size: NA
D: TRBD1

CDR3: CASSQTGQGRETQYF
DNA: TGTGCCAGCAGCCAAACGGGACAGGGGCGAGAGACCCAGTACTTC
V: TRBV7-2
J: TRBJ2-5
size: few
D: TRBD1

CDR3: CASSTQGGFWTQHF
DNA: TGTGCCAGTAGTACGCAGGGGGGCTTCTGGACCCAGCATTTT
V: TRBV19
J: TRBJ1-5
size: NA
D: TRBD1

CDR3: CASSMGGFYNEQFF
DNA: TGTGCCAGTAGTATGGGGGGCTTCTACAATGAGCAGTTCTTC
V: TRBV19
J: TRBJ2-1
size: NA
D: NA